These 2 T cell receptor beta chains came from one sample sequenced in a study of T cell responses to AZD1222 COVID-19 vaccine. This table comes from immunoSEQ multiplex PCR, and its TCRdb copy is limited to in-frame clones, with some not included. Among some 150,000 clones listed, approximately 88% were seen once. The source was peripheral blood, collected 28 days after the second AZD1222 dose. The receptors here all came from an adult who received the AZD1222 COVID-19 vaccine.

V gene TRBV6-1 combines with J gene TRBJ1-2; the D gene is possibly TRBD1 (5 bases). The germline V gene has CDR1 MNHNS and CDR2 SASEGT. CDR3 length: 14 amino acids. V gave up 2 bases and J gave up 1 base, with 8 bases separating them. The CDR3 DNA is TGTGCCAGCAGTGAAATGGGGGTTAACTATGGCTACACCTTC. Protein product: CASSEMGVNYGYTF.

The rearrangement links TRBV27 to TRBJ2-1; D might be TRBD2 (5 bases). The CDR3 is made up of 14 amino acids. Germline V gene lookup returns CDR1 MNHEY and CDR2 SMNVEV (reference sequence). V was shortened by 4 bases and J by 10 bases, with 17 bases between the two germline ends. The CDR3 reads CASSSREGVFEQFF. The CDR3 coding sequence is TGTGCCAGCAGTTCCCGCGAGGGAGTGTTCGAGCAGTTCTTC.